A selection of T cell receptor beta chains follows, all from one sample in a study of neurological immune-mediated disorders. TCRdb ran MiXCR on the 5' RACE reads and lists one entry per CDR3 protein. The data contain tens of thousands of distinct CDR3 sequences, 4.5% to 5.5% of them singletons. The sequenced sample was PBMCs. Receptors were obtained from a man aged 25-45 years with multiple sclerosis. The CDR3 runs from the conserved cysteine through the conserved F or W. The order of the fields is CDR3 protein, CDR3 DNA, V gene, D gene, J gene, clone size. A D gene is named only where the DNA matches it firmly. The size entry is marked missing in some rows and otherwise reads once, few, many or a size class.

CDR3: CSVEGADEFSYEQYF; DNA: TGCAGCGTTGAAGGGGCAGACGAGTTCTCCTACGAGCAGTACTTC; V: TRBV29-1; D: .; J: TRBJ2-7; size: .
CDR3: CASSSWDRNTEAFF; DNA: TGTGCCAGCAGCAGCTGGGACCGGAACACTGAAGCTTTCTTT; V: TRBV7-9; D: .; J: TRBJ1-1; size: many
CDR3: CASSSRVHVVTDTQYF; DNA: TGTGCCAGCAGCTCGAGGGTCCATGTCGTGACAGATACGCAGTATTTT; V: TRBV7-9; D: .; J: TRBJ2-3; size: many
CDR3: CASSVEGQSYSGNTIYF; DNA: TGTGCCAGCAGCGTAGAGGGACAGAGCTACTCTGGAAACACCATATATTTT; V: TRBV9; D: TRBD1; J: TRBJ1-3; size: many
CDR3: CSGIRQTGDIQYF; DNA: TGCAGTGGCATAAGACAGACAGGGGACATTCAGTACTTC; V: TRBV20-1; D: TRBD1; J: TRBJ2-4; size: many
CDR3: CSASGGYNYNEQFF; DNA: TGCAGTGCTAGCGGGGGCTACAACTACAATGAGCAGTTCTTC; V: TRBV20-1; D: .; J: TRBJ2-1; size: medium-sized
CDR3: CASSRYSQETQYF; DNA: TGCGCCAGCAGCCGATACAGCCAAGAGACCCAGTACTTC; V: TRBV4-1; D: .; J: TRBJ2-5; size: many
CDR3: CSASKRGGDEQFF; DNA: TGCAGTGCTAGCAAGCGGGGGGGCGATGAGCAGTTCTTC; V: TRBV20-1; D: TRBD2; J: TRBJ2-1; size: many
CDR3: CTSSLTPLSYEQYF; DNA: TGCACCAGCAGCTTGACCCCCCTCAGTTACGAGCAGTACTTC; V: TRBV5-1; D: .; J: TRBJ2-7; size: .
CDR3: CASSPLGQISSEAFF; DNA: TGCGCCAGCAGCCCCCTGGGACAGATAAGTTCTGAAGCTTTCTTT; V: TRBV4-1; D: TRBD1; J: TRBJ1-1; size: many
CDR3: CARGPPGRTEAFF; DNA: TGTGCCAGGGGGCCCCCAGGGCGCACTGAAGCTTTCTTT; V: TRBV7-9; D: .; J: TRBJ1-1; size: many
CDR3: CSVAPKETQYF; DNA: TGCAGCGTTGCACCGAAAGAGACCCAGTACTTC; V: TRBV29-1; D: .; J: TRBJ2-5; size: many
CDR3: CASSLGGESTEAFF; DNA: TGTGCCAGCAGTTTAGGGGGGGAAAGCACTGAAGCTTTCTTT; V: TRBV12-3/TRBV12-4; D: .; J: TRBJ1-1; size: many
CDR3: CASSQGQGPGELFF; DNA: TGTGCCAGCAGCCAGGGACAGGGGCCCGGGGAGCTGTTTTTT; V: TRBV7-3; D: TRBD1; J: TRBJ2-2; size: many
CDR3: CASSYSNDEQFF; DNA: TGTGCCAGCAGTTACTCCAATGATGAGCAGTTCTTC; V: TRBV6-5; D: .; J: TRBJ2-1; size: .
CDR3: CASSLNSGGGTDTQYF; DNA: TGCGCCAGCAGCTTGAATAGCGGGGGCGGCACAGATACGCAGTATTTT; V: TRBV5-1; D: TRBD2; J: TRBJ2-3; size: many
CDR3: CASSDGFTEAFF; DNA: TGTGCCAGCAGCGATGGATTCACTGAAGCTTTCTTT; V: TRBV14; D: .; J: TRBJ1-1; size: many
CDR3: CAVGLTGELFF; DNA: TGTGCCGTAGGTCTCACCGGGGAGCTGTTTTTT; V: TRBV6-5; D: .; J: TRBJ2-2; size: many
CDR3: CASSFPTRQVLNTEAFF; DNA: TGTGCCAGCAGCTTCCCAACTAGACAGGTACTGAACACTGAAGCTTTCTTT; V: TRBV7-9; D: .; J: TRBJ1-1; size: .
CDR3: CASGQGAASNGYTF; DNA: TGTGCCAGCGGGCAGGGGGCTGCCTCGAATGGCTACACCTTC; V: TRBV6-1; D: TRBD1; J: TRBJ1-2; size: .
CDR3: CASSLSGQKAFF; DNA: TGTGCCAGCAGCCTAAGTGGGCAGAAGGCTTTCTTT; V: TRBV6-5; D: .; J: TRBJ1-1; size: many
CDR3: CSVGEKRGEKLFF; DNA: TGCAGCGTTGGGGAAAAACGAGGAGAAAAACTGTTTTTT; V: TRBV29-1; D: .; J: TRBJ1-4; size: .
CDR3: CASSPPGRSRENTEAFF; DNA: TGTGCCAGCTCACCACCGGGGCGGAGTAGGGAGAACACTGAAGCTTTCTTT; V: TRBV18; D: .; J: TRBJ1-1; size: few
CDR3: CASSSRWPRENYGYTF; DNA: TGCGCCAGCAGCTCACGGTGGCCGAGGGAGAACTATGGCTACACCTTC; V: TRBV5-1; D: .; J: TRBJ1-2; size: few
CDR3: CASSAGQGFRTNEKLFF; DNA: TGTGCCAGCAGCGCCGGACAGGGGTTCAGGACTAATGAAAAACTGTTTTTT; V: TRBV7-9; D: TRBD1; J: TRBJ1-4; size: many
CDR3: CASSLGNSGELFF; DNA: TGTGCCAGCAGCTTAGGGAACTCCGGGGAGCTGTTTTTT; V: TRBV7-9; D: .; J: TRBJ2-2; size: .
CDR3: CASSLRQLYNEQFF; DNA: TGTGCCAGCAGTTTAAGACAGCTTTACAATGAGCAGTTCTTC; V: TRBV12-3/TRBV12-4; D: .; J: TRBJ2-1; size: many
CDR3: CSAREGAGGSYEQYF; DNA: TGCAGTGCCCGGGAAGGGGCGGGGGGCTCCTACGAGCAGTACTTC; V: TRBV20-1; D: TRBD2; J: TRBJ2-7; size: many
CDR3: CASSKGPGYEQYF; DNA: TGTGCCAGCAGTAAGGGGCCCGGTTACGAGCAGTACTTC; V: TRBV12-3/TRBV12-4; D: .; J: TRBJ2-7; size: few
CDR3: CSASAIAGVYNEQFF; DNA: TGCAGTGCTAGTGCTATAGCGGGGGTTTACAATGAGCAGTTCTTC; V: TRBV20-1; D: TRBD2; J: TRBJ2-1; size: .
CDR3: CASSLCGRWDRGQNTEAFF; DNA: TGTGCCAGCAGCCTATGTGGAAGGTGGGACAGGGGGCAGAACACTGAAGCTTTCTTT; V: TRBV5-6; D: TRBD1; J: TRBJ1-1; size: .
CDR3: CSASGTANYGYTF; DNA: TGCAGTGCTAGTGGGACAGCTAACTATGGCTACACCTTC; V: TRBV20-1; D: TRBD1; J: TRBJ1-2; size: .
CDR3: CASGRTGQDSPLNF; DNA: TGTGCCAGCGGACGGACAGGGCAAGATTCACCCCTCAACTTT; V: TRBV3-1; D: TRBD1; J: TRBJ1-6; size: .
CDR3: CSIGGSTDTQYF; DNA: TGCAGCATCGGGGGTTCCACAGATACGCAGTATTTT; V: TRBV29-1; D: .; J: TRBJ2-3; size: few
CDR3: CASRDPGQGIFF; DNA: TGTGCCAGCCGTGATCCGGGACAGGGGATCTTCTTC; V: TRBV6-6; D: TRBD1; J: TRBJ2-1; size: many
CDR3: CSALASSTDTQYF; DNA: TGCAGTGCTTTAGCGTCTAGCACAGATACGCAGTATTTT; V: TRBV20-1; D: .; J: TRBJ2-3; size: many
CDR3: CASSQEGLNTEAFF; DNA: TGCGCCAGCAGCCAAGAGGGCCTTAACACTGAAGCTTTCTTT; V: TRBV4-1; D: .; J: TRBJ1-1; size: many
CDR3: CSARDLDRGSYYGYTF; DNA: TGCAGTGCTAGAGATTTGGACAGGGGCTCCTACTATGGCTACACCTTC; V: TRBV20-1; D: TRBD1; J: TRBJ1-2; size: few
CDR3: CASSQEWGRGYNEQFF; DNA: TGCGCCAGCAGCCAAGAATGGGGGCGGGGTTACAATGAGCAGTTCTTC; V: TRBV4-1; D: .; J: TRBJ2-1; size: many
CDR3: CAISEPGGAANTEAFF; DNA: TGTGCCATCAGTGAGCCGGGCGGGGCAGCTAACACTGAAGCTTTCTTT; V: TRBV10-3; D: .; J: TRBJ1-1; size: many
CDR3: CATSDPRGAHSGANVLTF; DNA: TGTGCCACCAGTGATCCCCGCGGCGCGCACTCTGGGGCCAACGTCCTGACTTTC; V: TRBV24-1; D: .; J: TRBJ2-6; size: many
CDR3: CASSLNRDYEQYF; DNA: TGTGCCAGCAGTTTAAACAGGGACTACGAGCAGTACTTC; V: TRBV6-5; D: .; J: TRBJ2-7; size: .
CDR3: CASSKRPNYNSPLHF; DNA: TGTGCCAGCAGCAAACGACCGAACTATAATTCACCCCTCCACTTT; V: TRBV12-3/TRBV12-4; D: .; J: TRBJ1-6; size: many
CDR3: CASSYERGEADTQYF; DNA: TGCGCCAGCAGCTACGAGCGGGGGGAAGCAGATACGCAGTATTTT; V: TRBV5-1; D: TRBD2; J: TRBJ2-3; size: many
CDR3: CASGPYQGASYGYTF; DNA: TGTGCCAGCGGCCCGTACCAGGGGGCCAGCTATGGCTACACCTTC; V: TRBV7-9; D: TRBD1; J: TRBJ1-2; size: many
CDR3: CASSYQTGMNTEAFF; DNA: TGTGCCAGCAGTTACCAGACAGGCATGAACACTGAAGCTTTCTTT; V: TRBV6-5; D: .; J: TRBJ1-1; size: many
CDR3: CASSHGGSGTGDEKLFF; DNA: TGCGCCAGCAGCCACGGAGGATCCGGGACAGGGGATGAAAAACTGTTTTTT; V: TRBV4-1; D: TRBD1; J: TRBJ1-4; size: many
CDR3: CASSPASDTQYF; DNA: TGTGCCAGCAGCCCAGCGTCTGATACGCAGTATTTT; V: TRBV7-9; D: .; J: TRBJ2-3; size: many
CDR3: CAWSVYRGYEQYF; DNA: TGTGCCTGGAGTGTCTACAGGGGATACGAGCAGTACTTC; V: TRBV30; D: TRBD1; J: TRBJ2-7; size: few
CDR3: CASSLDPRDGVSPLHF; DNA: TGTGCCAGCAGCTTAGATCCCAGGGACGGCGTTTCACCCCTCCACTTT; V: TRBV7-4; D: .; J: TRBJ1-6; size: many